Given below is one T cell receptor (beta chain) in context. The data derive from a study of blood T cell repertoires in COVID-19. Profiled with immunoSEQ multiplex PCR; TCRdb holds only in-frame clones, not every one. The table lists around 300,000 clones, roughly 87% of them singletons. Recovery among Cohort 3 donors was established by two negative PCRs, clearance, or symptom resolution. The CDR3 extends over 19 amino acids. Germline V gives CDR1 MDHEN, CDR2 SYDVKM. V trimming: 7 bases; J trimming: 0 bases; junction bases outside the gene matches: 16. What was sequenced was PBMCs or T cells enriched from blood (not recorded which). The V gene is TRBV28, the J gene TRBJ1-5, with TRBD1 matching over 9 bases. This sequence originates from a woman in her twenties or thirties who had recovered from COVID-19. The chain's CDR3 is CASNPRTGVRLISNQPQHF. The CDR3, as DNA: TGTGCCAGCAATCCCAGGACAGGGGTTAGGTTAATTAGCAATCAGCCCCAGCATTTT. Using reference TRBV28 and TRBJ1-5 for the parts outside the CDR3, the full variable domain is DVKVTQSSRYLVKRTGEKVFLECVQDMDHENMFWYRQDPGLGLRLIYFSYDVKMKEKGDIPEGYSVSREKKERFSLILESASTNQTSMYLCASNPRTGVRLISNQPQHFGDGTRLSIL.